These T cell receptor beta chains were read from a single sample in a study of cytomegalovirus exposure and HLA in healthy donors. Clones were sequenced by immunoSEQ multiplex PCR, and TCRdb holds only the in-frame ones, with some missing. The sample yields 90,000 to 120,000 clones, 81% seen once. The sample comprised PBMCs. These receptors were obtained from a man aged 25-45 years in good health and CMV-seronegative. The CDR3 runs from the conserved cysteine through the conserved F or W. A D gene is named only where the DNA matches it firmly. Size is omitted from some rows. Given values are once, few, many or a class for expanded clones.

TRBV14	NA	NA	15	TRBJ2-7	TGTGCCAGCAGCCAAAGGGGGAGAGAAACCTACGAGCAGTACTTC	CASSQRGRETYEQYF
TRBV10-1	few	NA	13	TRBJ2-7	TGCGCCAGCAGTGAGACAGGGCCCTACGAGCAGTACTTC	CASSETGPYEQYF
TRBV10-2	once	TRBD2	18	TRBJ2-1	TGCGCCAGCAGCCCGCTAGCGGGGAGACCCTCCCCCTACAATGAGCAGTTCTTC	CASSPLAGRPSPYNEQFF
TRBV6-1	NA	NA	11	TRBJ1-1	TGTGCCAGCAGTGGAGGTGCTGAAGCTTTCTTT	CASSGGAEAFF
TRBV15	NA	TRBD1	14	TRBJ2-1	TGTGCCACCAGCAGCCCGGGACAGAACAATGAGCAGTTCTTC	CATSSPGQNNEQFF
TRBV14	few	NA	16	TRBJ1-2	TGTGCCAGCAGCCAAGAGAAAGGCCTTGGAGGATATGGCTACACCTTC	CASSQEKGLGGYGYTF
TRBV25-1	NA	NA	14	TRBJ2-1	TGTGCCAGCAGTGAGGAGGGACTCGACAATGAGCAGTTCTTC	CASSEEGLDNEQFF
TRBV5-1	NA	TRBD2	16	TRBJ2-1	TGCGCCAGCAGCCCGCTAGCGGGGGGGCTTAACAATGAGCAGTTCTTC	CASSPLAGGLNNEQFF
TRBV29-1	few	TRBD1	12	TRBJ1-1	TGCAGCGCTGAGACAGGGGACACTGAAGCTTTCTTT	CSAETGDTEAFF
TRBV5-1	NA	NA	13	TRBJ2-7	TGCGCCAGCAGAGCCTCAGGGTTTCCAGAGCAGTACTTC	CASRASGFPEQYF
TRBV5-1	once	NA	14	TRBJ1-1	TGCGCCAGCAGCTCAGGACCGGAGGTTATAGAAGCTTTCTTT	CASSSGPEVIEAFF
TRBV9	NA	NA	15	TRBJ2-7	TGTGCCAGCAGCGTAGAGGCAGGGGGTAGCGGCGAGCAGTACTTC	CASSVEAGGSGEQYF
TRBV5-8	once	NA	14	TRBJ2-2	TGTGCCAGCCGCCGGGACATATTTCCCGGGGAGCTGTTTTTT	CASRRDIFPGELFF
TRBV2	NA	NA	14	TRBJ2-5	TGTGCCAGCAGCTCGACAGGAACACAAGAGACCCAGTACTTC	CASSSTGTQETQYF
TRBV5-1	NA	TRBD2	13	TRBJ2-3	TGCGCCAGCAGTGCGGGGGGGGGAGATACGCAGTATTTT	CASSAGGGDTQYF
TRBV7-9	NA	TRBD1	15	TRBJ2-1	TGTGCCAGCAGCCTCGGGACAGCCTTAAACAATGAGCAGTTCTTC	CASSLGTALNNEQFF
TRBV27	NA	NA	14	TRBJ2-1	TGTGCCAGCAGTTCACAACCAGGAGGAACCAAGCAGTTCTTC	CASSSQPGGTKQFF
TRBV7-7	NA	NA	13	TRBJ2-7	TGTGCTAGCAGCCCGGTCACCCAGGGCGAGCAGTACTTC	CASSPVTQGEQYF
TRBV20-1	NA	NA	11	TRBJ1-2	TGCAGTGCTAGAGACGGCTATGGCTACACCTTC	CSARDGYGYTF
TRBV5-4	once	TRBD2	14	TRBJ2-5	TGTGCCAGCTCTGGAGCGGGGGGAGGAGAGACCCAGTACTTC	CASSGAGGGETQYF
TRBV4-1	NA	NA	16	TRBJ2-7	TGCGCCAGCAGCCGAAGCCCGGCAGGCGAAGCCTACGAGCAGTACTTC	CASSRSPAGEAYEQYF
TRBV15	once	NA	15	TRBJ2-3	TGTGCCACCAGCCGCAGACTTTCTAGCACAGATACGCAGTATTTT	CATSRRLSSTDTQYF